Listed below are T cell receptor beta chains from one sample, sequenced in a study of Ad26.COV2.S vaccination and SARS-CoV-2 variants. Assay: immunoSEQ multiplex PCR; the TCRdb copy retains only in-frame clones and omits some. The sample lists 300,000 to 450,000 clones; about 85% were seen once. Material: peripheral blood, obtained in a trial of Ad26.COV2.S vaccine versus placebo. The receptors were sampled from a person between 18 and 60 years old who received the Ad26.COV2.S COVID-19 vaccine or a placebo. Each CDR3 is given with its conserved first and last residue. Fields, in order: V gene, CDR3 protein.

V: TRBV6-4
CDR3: CASSERAGELDTQYF

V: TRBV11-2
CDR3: CASSFNGQETQYF

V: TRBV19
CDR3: CASNDSGSPLHF

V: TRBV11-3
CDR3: CASSLDAVQNGEKNTGELFF

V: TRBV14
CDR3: CASSQERGTQYF

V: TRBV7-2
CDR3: CASSSNSPYEQYF

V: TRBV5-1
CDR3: CASSPGQEQFF

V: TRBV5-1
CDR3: CASSLEAGLNTGELFF

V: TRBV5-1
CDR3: CASTGPQGVETQYF

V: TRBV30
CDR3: CAWRYQGVAFF

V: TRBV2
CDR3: CASNFGGVGQETQYF

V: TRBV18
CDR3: CASSQTHQTTGMNEKLFF

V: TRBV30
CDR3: CAWSWASGVQETQYF